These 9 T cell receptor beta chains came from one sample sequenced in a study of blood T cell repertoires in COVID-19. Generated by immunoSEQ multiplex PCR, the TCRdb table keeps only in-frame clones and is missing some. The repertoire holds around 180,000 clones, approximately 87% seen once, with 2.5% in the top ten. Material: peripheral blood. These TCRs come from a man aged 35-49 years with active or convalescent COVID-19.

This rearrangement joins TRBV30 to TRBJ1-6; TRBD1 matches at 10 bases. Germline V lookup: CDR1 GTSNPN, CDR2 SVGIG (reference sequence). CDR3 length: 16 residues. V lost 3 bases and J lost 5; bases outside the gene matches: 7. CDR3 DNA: TGTGCCTGGAGGTCGACAGGGGGCGTGAATAATTCACCCCTCCACTTT. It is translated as CAWRSTGGVNNSPLHF.

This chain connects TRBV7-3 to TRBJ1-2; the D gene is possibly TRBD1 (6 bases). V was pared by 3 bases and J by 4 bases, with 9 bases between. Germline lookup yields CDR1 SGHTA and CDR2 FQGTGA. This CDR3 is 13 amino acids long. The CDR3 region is CASSFQGSYGYTF. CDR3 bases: TGTGCCAGCAGCTTTCAGGGGAGCTATGGCTACACCTTC. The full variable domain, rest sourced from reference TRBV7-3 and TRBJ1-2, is GAGVSQTPSNKVTEKGKYVELRCDPISGHTALYWYRQSLGQGPEFLIYFQGTGAADDSGLPNDRFFAVRPEGSVSTLKIQRTERGDSAVYLCASSFQGSYGYTFGSGTRLTVV.

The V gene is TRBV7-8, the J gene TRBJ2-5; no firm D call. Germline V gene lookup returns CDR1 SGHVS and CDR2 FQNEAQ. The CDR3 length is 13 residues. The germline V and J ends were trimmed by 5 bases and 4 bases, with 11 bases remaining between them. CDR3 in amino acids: CASSPNRRETQYF. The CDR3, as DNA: TGTGCCAGCAGCCCGAACAGAAGAGAGACCCAGTACTTC.

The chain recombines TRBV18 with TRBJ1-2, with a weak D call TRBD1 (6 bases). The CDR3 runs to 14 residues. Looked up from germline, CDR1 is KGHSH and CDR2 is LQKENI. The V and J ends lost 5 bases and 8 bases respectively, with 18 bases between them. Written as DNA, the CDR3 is TGTGCCAGCTCAGCTGACAGGTTAGGACGCGGCTACACCTTC. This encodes CASSADRLGRGYTF. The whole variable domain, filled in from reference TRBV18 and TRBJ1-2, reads NAGVMQNPRHLVRRRGQEARLRCSPMKGHSHVYWYRQLPEEGLKFMVYLQKENIIDESGMPKERFSAEFPKEGPSILRIQQVVRGDSAAYFCASSADRLGRGYTFGSGTRLTVV.

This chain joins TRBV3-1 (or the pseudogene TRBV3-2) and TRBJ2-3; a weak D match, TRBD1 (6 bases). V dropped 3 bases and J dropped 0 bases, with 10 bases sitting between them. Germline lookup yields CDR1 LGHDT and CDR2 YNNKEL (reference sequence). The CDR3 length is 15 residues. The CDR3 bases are TGTGCCAGCAGCCACTGGACAGCTAGCACAGATACGCAGTATTTT. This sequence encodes CASSHWTASTDTQYF.

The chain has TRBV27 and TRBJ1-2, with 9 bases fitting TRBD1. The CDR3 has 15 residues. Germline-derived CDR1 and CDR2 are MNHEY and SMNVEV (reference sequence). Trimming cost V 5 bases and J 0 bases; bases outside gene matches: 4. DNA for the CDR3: TGTGCCAGCAGTCTGACAGGGGGGACTAACTATGGCTACACCTTC. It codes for CASSLTGGTNYGYTF.

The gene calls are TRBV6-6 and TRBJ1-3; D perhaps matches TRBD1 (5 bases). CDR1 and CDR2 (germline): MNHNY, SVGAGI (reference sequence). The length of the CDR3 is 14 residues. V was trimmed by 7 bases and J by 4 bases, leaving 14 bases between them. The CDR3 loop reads CASTPMGGGNTIYF. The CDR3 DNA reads TGTGCCAGCACTCCGATGGGGGGAGGAAACACCATATATTTT.

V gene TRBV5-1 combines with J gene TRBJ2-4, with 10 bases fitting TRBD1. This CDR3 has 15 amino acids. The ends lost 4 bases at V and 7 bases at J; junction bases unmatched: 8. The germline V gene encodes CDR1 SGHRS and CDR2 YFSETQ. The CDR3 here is CASSDRGLGGNIQYF. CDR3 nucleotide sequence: TGCGCCAGCAGCGACAGGGGGCTGGGAGGGAACATTCAGTACTTC.

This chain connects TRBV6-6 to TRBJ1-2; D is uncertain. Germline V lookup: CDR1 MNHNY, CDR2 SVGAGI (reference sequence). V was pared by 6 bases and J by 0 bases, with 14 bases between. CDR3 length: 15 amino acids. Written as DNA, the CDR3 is TGTGCCAGCAGCCTCCCAGGCCGCCCTAACTATGGCTACACCTTC. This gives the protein CASSLPGRPNYGYTF.